This T cell receptor (beta chain) was sequenced in a study of cytomegalovirus exposure and HLA in healthy donors. With 60 Vbeta and 13 Jbeta primers, the PCR was carried out. Per the original data handling: Later analysis identified approximately 80 million unique TCR beta chains, some 10 million shared. Using immunoSEQ multiplex PCR, the repertoire was profiled, and TCRdb retains in-frame clones only, with some absent. From that table come the V and J calls and clone size; the DNA was used to work out D and trimming. Found here are some 150,000 clones; the top ten clones hold approximately 0.8%. From germline, CDR1 is SGHTS and CDR2 YDEGEE. The CDR3 consists of 16 residues. V lost 0 bases, J lost 4 bases, and 14 bases lay in between.

What was sequenced was PBMCs. The chain joins TRBV5-8 to TRBJ2-1, with D possibly being TRBD1 (6 bases). The sequence was obtained from a woman younger than 35 in good health and CMV-seropositive. The CDR3 is CASSLATAGVYNEQFF. The CDR3 DNA is TGTGCCAGCAGCTTGGCCACGGCAGGGGTTTACAATGAGCAGTTCTTC.